The T cell receptor beta chain described here comes from a study of shared clonotypes between healthy human individuals. Study conclusions and caveats: Owing to a small donor count, the genetic and exposure-history diversity represented was limited.

Positively selected for CCR7, the CD45RO-negative cells used as naive CD8 cells excluded terminally differentiated effector memory CD45RA+ cells. Adult Caucasians living in Nashville, Tennessee made up all of the donors. From germline, CDR1 is SGHNT and CDR2 YYREEE (reference sequence). The CDR3 contains 15 residues. With 2 bases clipped from V and 7 bases from J, the junction kept 5 bases outside the gene matches. Generated by immunoSEQ multiplex PCR, the TCRdb table keeps only in-frame clones and is missing some. The table lists about 2 million clones, about 95% of them singletons. Notes on this clone: Antigen specificity is unknown.

This clonotype was sampled from a man between 18 and 35 years old in good health. The V gene is TRBV5-4, the J gene TRBJ2-1; 11 bases agree with TRBD2. Sequences were obtained from naive CD8+ T cells sorted from blood. The CDR3 reads CASSFTSGSSNEQFF. The DNA of the CDR3 is TGTGCCAGCAGCTTCACTAGCGGGAGCTCGAATGAGCAGTTCTTC.